The sequence of this T cell receptor beta chain was determined in a study of long-term antiretroviral therapy in people with HIV. The V gene lost 0 bases and the J gene lost 7 bases, with 8 bases spanning the gap. Germline V gene data show CDR1 as SGHTS and CDR2 as YDEGEE. CDR3 length equals 13 residues. Comment on this clone: Antigen unknown.

Study results and caveats: Controls had broader CDR3 length ranges than HIV repertoires did.

Samples were assayed with immunoSEQ v3.0 at survey level. Each sample aimed for about 35,000-50,000 sequenced T-cell genomes. Clones were read by immunoSEQ multiplex PCR, and TCRdb kept only the in-frame ones, dropping some. This sample has 25,000 to 35,000 clones, with approximately 94% found just once. This sequence joins TRBV5-8 and TRBJ1-3; D remains ambiguous. The source of this sequence is a man aged 50-60 years with HIV. The source material was unsorted PBMCs, sampled just over 7.2 years after starting antiretroviral therapy. The CDR3 region has the DNA TGTGCCAGCAGCTTGGCCGAAACCAACACCATATATTTT. This translates into CASSLAETNTIYF.